Below, 22 T cell receptor beta chains from the same sample are listed, as sequenced in a study of blood T cell repertoires in COVID-19 (dated by TCRdb to the early 2020s). Receptors were amplified or captured by the immunoSEQ multiplex PCR assay. This is the immuneACCESS table as TCRdb keeps it, with only in-frame sequences that have V and J called. A part of the clones is gone; compared with another copy, unresolved V genes explain less than half, and the rest is unexplained. In all, the sample holds approximately 200,000 clones, and about 88% of those were seen once. Of the sample, about 0.93% falls within the top ten clones. Sequenced: peripheral blood. The origin of the receptors is a man aged 40-49 years with acute or convalescent COVID-19.

This clone showed up just once. This chain joins TRBV5-1 and TRBJ2-5, with 13 nucleotides matching TRBD2. The CDR3 totals 17 residues. V lost 4 bases, J lost 3 bases, and 9 bases stayed unmatched. CDR1 and CDR2 from the germline V gene are SGHRS and YFSETQ. The CDR3 DNA sequence: TGCGCCAGCAGCCCGCACAAAGGACTAGCGGGGGAAGAGACCCAGTACTTC. It encodes CASSPHKGLAGEETQYF.

The rearrangement uses TRBV7-2 and TRBJ2-2; D ambiguous. There are 12 residues in the CDR3. V was clipped by 0 bases and J by 13 bases, with 9 bases between them. Germline loops: CDR1 SGHTA, CDR2 FQGNSA. CDR3 region: CASSLAQLSLFF. For the CDR3, the DNA is TGTGCCAGCAGCTTAGCACAGCTATCGCTGTTTTTT.

This clone occurred once. This chain joins TRBV7-9 and TRBJ1-2, with 8 bases aligning to TRBD1. Germline V gene data show CDR1 as SEHNR and CDR2 as FQNEAQ (reference sequence). With V trimmed by 5 bases and J by 4 bases, 6 bases remained unmatched. The CDR3 loop spans 14 amino acids. The CDR3 spells CASSPTGGGYGYTF. The CDR3 bases are TGTGCCAGCAGCCCAACAGGGGGGGGCTATGGCTACACCTTC.

The V and J genes are TRBV19 and TRBJ1-2; D unclear. With 3 bases removed from V and 4 bases from J, the gap between germline ends came to 9 bases. This CDR3 is built from 13 residues. CDR1 is LNHDA, CDR2 SQIVND, per germline (reference sequence). CDR3 in amino acids: CASSMVSGYGYTF. In nucleotides, the CDR3 is TGTGCCAGTAGTATGGTGTCGGGCTATGGCTACACCTTC. The complete variable domain, with remaining parts taken from reference TRBV19 and TRBJ1-2, reads DGGITQSPKYLFRKEGQNVTLSCEQNLNHDAMYWYRQDPGQGLRLIYYSQIVNDFQKGDIAEGYSVSREKKESFPLTVTSAQKNPTAFYLCASSMVSGYGYTFGSGTRLTVV.

The rearrangement joins TRBV5-1 to TRBJ2-2; no firm D call. This CDR3 has 12 residues. CDR1 and CDR2 from the germline V gene are SGHRS and YFSETQ. V gave up 6 bases and J gave up 5 bases, with 8 bases separating them. The CDR3 DNA sequence: TGCGCCAGCATGGGCCAAACCGGGGAGCTGTTTTTT. Translating gives CASMGQTGELFF.

The chain is built from TRBV3-1 (or the pseudogene TRBV3-2) and TRBJ2-5; 7 bases fit TRBD2. This CDR3 contains 14 residues. The ends lost 5 bases at V and 4 bases at J; junction bases unmatched: 7. Germline V gene lookup returns CDR1 LGHDT and CDR2 YNNKEL (reference sequence). The CDR3 DNA is TGTGCCAGCAGCTTTAGCGGGTCCGTAGAGACCCAGTACTTC. Its translation is CASSFSGSVETQYF.

The chain combines TRBV10-1 with TRBJ2-5; 8 positions agree with TRBD2. The CDR3 sequence is 17 residues long. The V segment lost 0 bases and the J segment 2 bases; nucleotides outside the gene matches: 8. Germline-derived CDR1 and CDR2 are WNHNN and SYGVQD (reference sequence). This chain's CDR3 is CASSESGRRGAQETQYF. CDR3 in DNA: TGCGCCAGCAGTGAGTCGGGTCGGCGGGGGGCACAAGAGACCCAGTACTTC.

The chain joins TRBV6-2 or TRBV6-3 to TRBJ1-1; a possible D gene is TRBD1 (6 bases). Germline values: CDR1 MNHEY, CDR2 SVGEGT. Trimming took 6 bases from V and 5 from J, leaving 13 bases between them. The CDR3 totals 13 residues. CDR3 loop: CASSARGGTEAFF. The DNA for the CDR3 is TGTGCCAGCAGCGCTAGGGGGGGAACTGAAGCTTTCTTT.

V and J are TRBV2 and TRBJ1-5; TRBD1 might be the D (5 bases). This CDR3 is 14 amino acids long. CDR1 and CDR2 from the germline V gene are SNHLY and FYNNEI. The V and J ends lost 4 bases and 7 bases respectively, with 14 bases between them. CDR3 nucleotides: TGTGCCAGCAGTGGGAGGGGAGGGGACCAGCCCCAGCATTTT. It is translated as CASSGRGGDQPQHF.

CDR3 nucleotides: TGTGCCAGCAGTTACTACCAGGGGGGAATTAGGGATTCACCCCTCCACTTT. Protein: CASSYYQGGIRDSPLHF. The V and J genes are TRBV28 and TRBJ1-6; the match to TRBD1 covers 7 bases. Germline CDR1 reads MDHEN; CDR2 reads SYDVKM. The CDR3 is made up of 17 amino acids. V gave up 4 bases and J gave up 8 bases; unmatched junction bases: 14. The full variable domain, with the rest looked up from reference TRBV28 and TRBJ1-6, is DVKVTQSSRYLVKRTGEKVFLECVQDMDHENMFWYRQDPGLGLRLIYFSYDVKMKEKGDIPEGYSVSREKKERFSLILESASTNQTSMYLCASSYYQGGIRDSPLHFGNGTRLTVT.

This clone was counted between two and nine times. CDR3 in DNA: TGTGCCAGCAGCCCCGGACAGAGTCGAGCCAAAAACATTCAGTACTTC. Translating gives CASSPGQSRAKNIQYF. The chain is built from TRBV6-6 and TRBJ2-4; D might be TRBD1 (6 bases). The CDR3 runs to 16 residues. The germline CDR1 and CDR2 sequences are MNHNY and SVGAGI (reference sequence). V lost 6 bases and J 0 bases, leaving 15 bases between the germline ends.

This clone was recorded only once. CDR3 DNA: TGTGCCAGCAGCTTAGTTTCAGGGTACGAGCAGTACTTC. This codes for CASSLVSGYEQYF. The chain combines TRBV11-3 with TRBJ2-7; a weak D match, TRBD1 (5 bases). V lost 1 base and J 4 bases, leaving 8 bases between the germline ends. CDR1 is SGHNT, CDR2 YENEEA, per germline. There are 13 residues in the CDR3. Supplemented by reference TRBV11-3 and TRBJ2-7, the full variable domain reads EAGVVQSPRYKIIEKKQPVAFWCNPISGHNTLYWYLQNLGQGPELLIRYENEEAVDDSQLPKDRFSAERLKGVDSTLKIQPAELGDSAVYLCASSLVSGYEQYFGPGTRLTVT.

This clone was seen more than once but under ten times. The chain employs TRBV7-8 and TRBJ1-5, with a tentative D call TRBD1 (6 bases). Trimming left V 2 bases short and J 1 base short, with 18 bases between. CDR3 length equals 18 residues. In germline, CDR1 is SGHVS, CDR2 FQNEAQ. Here the CDR3 reads CASSLLSGGAISNQPQHF. CDR3 DNA sequence: TGTGCCAGCAGCTTATTGTCCGGGGGGGCGATCAGCAATCAGCCCCAGCATTTT.

The chain links TRBV5-1 to TRBJ1-1; TRBD1 is a possible D gene (5 bases). The CDR3 loop spans 13 amino acids. Trimming shortened V by 3 bases and J by 3 bases, and 9 bases separated the two germline ends. From germline, CDR1 is SGHRS and CDR2 YFSETQ. DNA for the CDR3: TGCGCCAGCAGCTCGGGGGATGACACTGAAGCTTTCTTT. Amino acids: CASSSGDDTEAFF. The full variable domain, completed using reference TRBV5-1 and TRBJ1-1, is KAGVTQTPRYLIKTRGQQVTLSCSPISGHRSVSWYQQTPGQGLQFLFEYFSETQRNKGNFPGRFSGRQFSNSRSEMNVSTLELGDSALYLCASSSGDDTEAFFGQGTRLTVV.

The gene calls are TRBV7-6 and TRBJ2-5; tentative D call: TRBD2 (7 bases). Trimming took 1 base from V and 4 from J, leaving 19 bases between them. This CDR3 is 17 amino acids long. Germline V lookup: CDR1 SGHVS, CDR2 FNYEAQ. In DNA, the CDR3 is TGTGCCAGCAGCTTAGAAGGGTTGGAGGGGGGGAGAGAGACCCAGTACTTC. Protein sequence: CASSLEGLEGGRETQYF.

This chain uses TRBV5-5 with TRBJ2-3; D is undetermined. V lost 0 bases and J 5 bases, leaving 13 bases between the germline ends. The CDR3 loop spans 15 amino acids. The germline V gene encodes CDR1 SGHKS and CDR2 YYEKEE (reference sequence). The CDR3 region has the DNA TGTGCCAGCAGCTTGGAGCGCTTAACCCGAGATACGCAGTATTTT. This codes for CASSLERLTRDTQYF.

This clone was seen once. The J gene is TRBJ1-5, the V gene TRBV15; 7 nucleotides match TRBD1. CDR3 length equals 15 residues. The V and J ends lost 1 base and 5 bases, in that order; junction bases with no gene match: 5. Germline loops: CDR1 LNHNV, CDR2 YYDKDF (reference sequence). The CDR3 loop reads CATSRGRTGDQPQHF. CDR3 DNA sequence: TGTGCCACCAGCAGAGGTCGAACAGGGGATCAGCCCCAGCATTTT. Together with reference TRBV15 and TRBJ1-5, the CDR3 gives the full variable domain: DAMVIQNPRYQVTQFGKPVTLSCSQTLNHNVMYWYQQKSSQAPKLLFHYYDKDFNNEADTPDNFQSRRPNTSFCFLDIRSPGLGDTAMYLCATSRGRTGDQPQHFGDGTRLSIL.

This sequence joins TRBV6-5 and TRBJ1-2; perhaps TRBD1 as D (5 bases). Germline CDR1 and CDR2: MNHEY and SVGAGI. This CDR3 region has 15 residues. V gave up 6 bases and J gave up 4 bases, with 18 bases separating them. CDR3 region: CASSLRGGGPYGYTF. The CDR3 DNA is TGTGCCAGCAGCCTCCGTGGGGGGGGTCCCTATGGCTACACCTTC.

This clone was seen just once. The V gene is TRBV6-5, the J gene TRBJ2-7; maybe TRBD1 (7 bases). V was cut by 6 bases and J by 2 bases, with 17 bases left in between. The CDR3 length is 15 residues. CDR1 and CDR2 (germline): MNHEY, SVGAGI. Here the CDR3 DNA reads TGTGCCAGCAGAGAGCAGGGGGGTAAGACCTACGAGCAGTACTTC. Translation gives CASREQGGKTYEQYF.

This chain connects TRBV21-1 to TRBJ2-1; TRBD1, the table's D call, was not compared with the DNA. TRBV21-1 is flagged as a pseudogene. CDR3 length: 15 amino acids. The CDR3 coding sequence is TGTGCCAGCAGCAAAGAACAGGGCCCCTACAATGAGCAGTTCTTC. Its translation is CASSKEQGPYNEQFF.

This rearrangement joins TRBV27 to TRBJ2-5; a weak D match, TRBD2 (7 bases). The germline gives CDR1 MNHEY, CDR2 SMNVEV (reference sequence). The CDR3 is made up of 14 amino acids. The V end lost 0 bases, the J end lost 5 bases, and 10 bases lay between the germline ends. For the CDR3, the DNA is TGTGCCAGCAGTTTATCGGGGGGGGCCGAGACCCAGTACTTC. Its translation: CASSLSGGAETQYF.

The chain joins TRBV7-2 to TRBJ2-1; the D gene is possibly TRBD1 (6 bases). This CDR3 is built from 16 residues. From germline, CDR1 is SGHTA and CDR2 FQGNSA. V was cut by 7 bases and J by 0 bases, with 16 bases left in between. CDR3 DNA: TGTGCCAGCACTATACAGGGTTCCATCTCCTACAATGAGCAGTTCTTC. Protein sequence: CASTIQGSISYNEQFF.